This TCR beta chain derives from a study of T cell changes during pregnancy in multiple sclerosis. V dropped 0 bases and J dropped 9 bases, with 21 bases sitting between them. Germline V gives CDR1 LGHNA, CDR2 YNFKEQ. CDR3 length equals 17 residues. The data were produced by immunoSEQ multiplex PCR, yet TCRdb's version contains in-frame clones alone and is incomplete. Among 55,000 to 70,000 clones listed, about 93% were seen once. The material sequenced was CD4+ T cells from peripheral blood mononuclear cells, taken after pregnancy. The receptor was derived from a female donor with multiple sclerosis, enrolled in a pregnancy study. The V gene is TRBV4-2, the J gene TRBJ1-3; D gene uncertain. The CDR3, as DNA: TGTGCCAGCAGCCAAGAAGCGGGAGGTATTACGTCGGGCACCATATATTTT. Translation: CASSQEAGGITSGTIYF.